Each of the 3 T cell receptor beta chains below was sequenced from the same sample in a study of PD-1 blockade in classical Hodgkin lymphoma. The data were produced by immunoSEQ multiplex PCR, yet TCRdb's version contains in-frame clones alone and is incomplete. This sample yields just over 25,000 clones, of which approximately 64% are seen a single time; roughly 12% belongs to the top ten. There was relapse after autologous stem cell transplantation in every patient, and there was variation in brentuximab vedotin exposure. The input for sequencing was peripheral blood mononuclear cells (PBMCs), taken before the second cycle of nivolumab. Receptor source: a human donor with classical Hodgkin lymphoma.

This clone was counted only a few times. The chain combines TRBV25-1 with TRBJ1-4; D remains ambiguous. CDR1 and CDR2 from the germline V gene are MGHDK and SYGVNS. Trimming shortened V by 4 bases and J by 8 bases, and 17 bases separated the two germline ends. This CDR3 is built from 15 residues. CDR3 loop: CASSVDGGLTEKLFF. The CDR3 DNA reads as TGTGCCAGCAGTGTAGACGGCGGGTTGACGGAAAAACTGTTTTTT.

The chain recombines TRBV27 with TRBJ2-2; 11 bases are a match to TRBD1. Germline assignment: CDR1 MNHEY and CDR2 SMNVEV (reference sequence). The CDR3 runs 18 residues. The J segment lost 0 bases and the V segment lost 3 bases, leaving 6 bases of the junction unmatched. The CDR3 bases are TGTGCCAGCAGTTTTGTGTTGGGACAGGGGGCGAACACCGGGGAGCTGTTTTTT. Translation gives CASSFVLGQGANTGELFF.

The sample holds one count of this clone. The genes are TRBV19 and TRBJ1-6, with D perhaps matching TRBD1 (5 bases). Germline CDR1 reads LNHDA; CDR2 reads SQIVND (reference sequence). Trimming shortened V by 6 bases and J by 10 bases, and 13 bases separated the two germline ends. This CDR3 region has 13 residues. DNA for the CDR3: TGTGCCAGTAGCGGGGCCGATGGGTCACCCCTCCACTTT. It yields the protein CASSGADGSPLHF.